These 7 T cell receptor beta chains were all obtained from the same sample, sequenced in a study of cytomegalovirus exposure and HLA in healthy donors (dated by TCRdb to 2015 to 2018). The method was the immunoSEQ multiplex PCR assay. TCRdb took this table from immuneACCESS and kept in-frame rearrangements with V and J called. Such tables lack part of the clones; where checked against another copy, unresolved V genes explain under half of the gap, and the rest is unexplained. For this sample there are about 280,000 clones; 88% appear just once. Of the sample, over 0.85% is held by the ten largest clones. The sequencing input was PBMCs. Every receptor here comes from a woman aged 18-29 years in good health and CMV-seronegative.

The genes are TRBV5-1 and TRBJ1-6; TRBD1 aligns across 8 bases. V gave up 2 bases and J gave up 2 bases; unmatched junction bases: 3. The germline V gene encodes CDR1 SGHRS and CDR2 YFSETQ. The CDR3 spans 16 residues. The CDR3 bases are TGCGCCAGCAGCTTCGACAGGGGCGCCTATAATTCACCCCTCCACTTT. As protein: CASSFDRGAYNSPLHF.

The chain joins TRBV4-3 to TRBJ2-7; 11 bases agree with TRBD2. Per germline, CDR1 LGHNA and CDR2 YSLEER. The CDR3 consists of 17 residues. The J segment lost 3 bases and the V segment lost 0 bases, leaving 7 bases of the junction unmatched. CDR3 loop: CASSQETPGTSGYEQYF. The CDR3 nucleotides are TGCGCCAGCAGCCAAGAGACCCCCGGGACTAGCGGCTACGAGCAGTACTTC.

V usage is TRBV2 and J usage is TRBJ2-1; D might be TRBD1 (6 bases). The V gene's germline CDR1 is SNHLY and CDR2 FYNNEI. Trimming removed 9 bases at V and 4 bases at J, with 7 bases between. The CDR3 length is 11 residues. Written as DNA, the CDR3 is TGTGCCAGTGGACAGTACAATGAGCAGTTCTTC. Translating gives CASGQYNEQFF.

The chain combines TRBV19 with TRBJ1-1, with TRBD1 identical over 8 bases. The V segment lost 5 bases and the J segment 1 base; nucleotides outside the gene matches: 6. This CDR3 has 15 residues. Germline V CDR1 and CDR2: LNHDA, SQIVND (reference sequence). The CDR3 here is CASSLQGAWNTEAFF. As DNA, the CDR3 is TGTGCCAGTAGTCTCCAGGGGGCCTGGAACACTGAAGCTTTCTTT.

In this sample, this clone turned up once. The chain couples TRBV5-1 to TRBJ2-2, with a tentative D call TRBD1 (7 bases). There are 15 residues in the CDR3. V lost 6 bases and J lost 5, with 17 bases in between. CDR1 is SGHRS and CDR2 is YFSETQ in the germline V gene. The CDR3 is CASNLLTGRTGELFF. The DNA for the CDR3 is TGCGCCAGCAACCTCCTGACAGGGAGGACCGGGGAGCTGTTTTTT.

This clone was recorded only once. Here the CDR3 reads CASRDGVNGYTF. CDR3 coding DNA: TGTGCCAGCAGGGACGGGGTAAATGGCTACACCTTC. V and J are TRBV2 and TRBJ1-2; D unresolved. Germline V lookup: CDR1 SNHLY, CDR2 FYNNEI. V lost 6 bases and J 6 bases, leaving 11 bases between the germline ends. The CDR3 spans 12 residues. The whole variable domain, filled in from reference TRBV2 and TRBJ1-2, reads EPEVTQTPSHQVTQMGQEVILRCVPISNHLYFYWYRQILGQKVEFLVSFYNNEISEKSEIFDDQFSVERPDGSNFTLKIRSTKLEDSAMYFCASRDGVNGYTFGSGTRLTVV.

The chain couples TRBV14 to TRBJ2-7, with TRBD1 identical over 8 bases. V dropped 1 base and J dropped 3; count of bases not matched to a gene: 26. This CDR3 has 22 amino acids. The V gene's germline CDR1 is SGHDN and CDR2 FVKESK. CDR3 protein: CASSQGRRSPRGRSPPLYEQYF. DNA of the CDR3: TGTGCCAGCAGCCAAGGCCGGAGGTCCCCCAGGGGGCGATCCCCCCCCCTCTACGAGCAGTACTTC.